This T cell receptor beta chain was captured by sequencing in a study of blood T cell repertoires in COVID-19. About the study: Italy, Spain and the United States were the sources of the convalescent and acute COVID-19 samples. PBMCs, B-cell-depleted T cells, or T cells were the source of the cDNA or gDNA that made up the material.

Per the original data handling: Scientists estimated how many nucleated cells there were by amplifying reference gene primers. Here immunoSEQ multiplex PCR was the method, and the copy in TCRdb shows in-frame clones only, minus some. The V and J calls and clone size are taken from that table; D and trimming were inferred from the DNA. The sample includes around 130,000 clones, 84% of them seen just once. The CDR3 consists of 13 residues. Per germline, CDR1 LGHDT and CDR2 YNNKEL (reference sequence). V lost 5 bases and J 4 bases, leaving 9 bases between the germline ends. This sequence joins TRBV3-1 (or the pseudogene TRBV3-2) and TRBJ1-5; D might be TRBD1 (6 bases). Sequenced input: peripheral blood. This clonotype was obtained from a woman aged 55-75 years with acute or convalescent COVID-19. The CDR3 DNA is TGTGCCAGCAGCTCAGGACAGAATCAGCCCCAGCATTTT. Protein: CASSSGQNQPQHF.